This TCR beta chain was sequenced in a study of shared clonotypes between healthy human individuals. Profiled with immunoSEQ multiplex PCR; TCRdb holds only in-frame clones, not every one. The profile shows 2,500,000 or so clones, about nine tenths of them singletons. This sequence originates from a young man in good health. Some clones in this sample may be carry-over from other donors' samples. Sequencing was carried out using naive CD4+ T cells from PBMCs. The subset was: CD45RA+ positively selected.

Here the CDR3 reads CASSYSPGGTEAFF. In DNA, the CDR3 is TGTGCCAGCAGCTATTCGCCAGGGGGCACTGAAGCTTTCTTT. The rearrangement links TRBV11-3 to TRBJ1-1; the match to TRBD1 covers 7 bases. Germline values: CDR1 SGHNT, CDR2 YENEEA. The trim removed 4 bases at V and 4 bases at J, leaving 6 bases unmatched. The CDR3 loop spans 14 amino acids.